This record concerns one T cell receptor (beta chain) sequence. As yet, its antigen is unknown. The protocol was immunoSEQ multiplex PCR, while the TCRdb copy is restricted to in-frame clones and leaves out a portion. The table includes 130,000 or so clones, approximately 95% detected once. The data originate from a study of T cell responses to AZD1222 COVID-19 vaccine. General study points: The study found vaccine-associated CD4 TCRs spanning spike, dominant at 160-218 and 743-854.

This CDR3 contains 16 residues. CDR1 and CDR2 (germline): SGHKS, YYEKEE (reference sequence). V lost 2 bases and J lost 5, with 19 bases in between. The TCR originated in an adult in good health. The chain joins TRBV5-5 to TRBJ1-1; D is perhaps TRBD1 (5 bases). The sample here was peripheral blood, taken on day 0 of MenACWY control vaccination. CDR3 residues: CASSLRIRQGLTEAFF. CDR3 nucleotides: TGTGCCAGCAGCTTACGAATTCGCCAGGGTTTAACTGAAGCTTTCTTT.